This T cell receptor beta chain is from a study of shared clonotypes between healthy human individuals. The table came from immunoSEQ multiplex PCR; TCRdb's copy has only in-frame clones and leaves some out. The sample shows roughly 2 million clones, nearly 97% of them seen only once. Germline values: CDR1 ENHRY, CDR2 SYGVKD. Between the trimmed V and J ends, which lost 7 bases and 0 bases, there was a span of 11 bases. CDR3 length: 14 amino acids. The sample was naive CD4+ T cells sorted from blood. Noted subset: CD45RA+ positively selected. The sequence was obtained from a man in his late teens or twenties in good health. J is TRBJ2-3 and V is TRBV10-3; D tentatively reads TRBD1 or TRBD2 (5 bases each). In nucleotides, the CDR3 is TGTGCCATCATGAGGGACCCTAGCACAGATACGCAGTATTTT. Translating it yields CAIMRDPSTDTQYF.